This T cell receptor (beta chain) came from a study of blood T cell repertoires in COVID-19. On the study more broadly: The analysed material was cDNA or gDNA that came from T cells, B-cell-depleted T cells, or PBMCs.

CDR3 size: 14 residues. Germline V gene lookup returns CDR1 KGHSH and CDR2 LQKENI. V was shortened by 4 bases and J by 2 bases, with 9 bases between the two germline ends. Original processing methods: For nucleated cells, counts were estimated from reference gene primer amplification. Assay: immunoSEQ multiplex PCR; the TCRdb copy retains only in-frame clones and omits some. V and J calls plus clone size are reproduced from that table; the DNA served to infer D and trimming. In the table there are some 320,000 clones, roughly 90% of which are singletons. Clinical histories supplied by participants themselves formed the basis of cohort assignment. Two negative PCRs, clearance, or symptom resolution were required of recovered Cohort 3 donors.

The sequence came from a man aged 55-75 years who had recovered from COVID-19. The J gene is TRBJ1-5, the V gene TRBV18; possible D gene TRBD1, 5 bases. Sequenced: PBMCs or T cells enriched from blood (not recorded which). The CDR3 DNA sequence: TGTGCCAGCTCACTCAAGACAGGCAATCAGCCCCAGCATTTT. The encoded protein is CASSLKTGNQPQHF.